The sequence of this T cell receptor (beta chain) was determined in a study of cytomegalovirus exposure and HLA in healthy donors. Notes on the study in general: Immune exposure data for these donors was limited to CMV serostatus. The likely explanation for a cluster of highly shared sequence variants was sequencing artifact. Researchers left out some V segments, among them TRBV6-2 and TRBV6-3, as indistinguishable.

Details on this clone: The antigen is unknown.

Primers for the PCR totalled 60 Vbeta and 13 Jbeta. Measured with immunoSEQ multiplex PCR; TCRdb has only the in-frame clones, and not every one. This table holds under 200,000 clones, around 68% found once. CDR3 length: 13 residues. V shed 6 bases and J shed 3 bases, with 11 bases lying between them. CDR1 and CDR2 from the germline V gene are KGHSH and LQKENI. This TCR was sampled from a woman aged 40 to 50 in good health and CMV-seropositive. Source material: PBMCs. The chain is built from TRBV18 and TRBJ1-1, with D possibly being TRBD1 (5 bases). In DNA, the CDR3 is TGTGCCAGCTCGGAATCGGGGGACACTGAAGCTTTCTTT. Translation gives CASSESGDTEAFF.